These 13 T cell receptor beta chains were sequenced from one sample in a study of shared clonotypes between healthy human individuals. Data came from immunoSEQ multiplex PCR; TCRdb stores just in-frame clones and leaves some out. The top ten clones hold around 9.3% of a sample with approximately 340,000 clones, around 70% of them seen once. Sequenced: memory CD4+ T cells sorted from blood. Subset reported: CD45RA-negative fraction. All receptors come from a man between 25 and 39 years old in good health.

CDR3 loop: CASSLTGLNTEAFF. The DNA for the CDR3 is TGCGCCAGCAGCTTGACAGGGCTGAACACTGAAGCTTTCTTT. V usage is TRBV5-1 and J usage is TRBJ1-1; D is perhaps TRBD1 (6 bases). Deletions cut 1 base from V and 0 bases from J, with 7 bases between. There are 14 residues in the CDR3. Germline CDR1 reads SGHRS; CDR2 reads YFSETQ.

The rearrangement uses TRBV5-1 and TRBJ2-7; possible D gene TRBD2, 6 bases. V was cut by 4 bases and J by 2 bases, with 19 bases left in between. Germline V lookup: CDR1 SGHRS, CDR2 YFSETQ. The CDR3 consists of 16 residues. CDR3 DNA: TGCGCCAGCAGCCCGTGGCGTAGCGGTTTGCCCTACGAGCAGTACTTC. Protein: CASSPWRSGLPYEQYF. Based on the CDR3 plus reference TRBV5-1 and TRBJ2-7, the full variable domain is KAGVTQTPRYLIKTRGQQVTLSCSPISGHRSVSWYQQTPGQGLQFLFEYFSETQRNKGNFPGRFSGRQFSNSRSEMNVSTLELGDSALYLCASSPWRSGLPYEQYFGPGTRLTVT.

This clone was recorded a few times. The chain has TRBV5-1 and TRBJ2-5; 14 nucleotides line up with TRBD2. J lost 7 bases, V lost 3 bases, and 8 bases had no gene match. CDR1 is SGHRS, CDR2 YFSETQ, per germline. The CDR3 length is 16 residues. In DNA form, the CDR3 reads TGCGCCAGCAGCTGGGGACTAGCGGGAGAAGGGGGGACCCAGTACTTC. Translation: CASSWGLAGEGGTQYF.

V and J are TRBV2 and TRBJ2-1, with D possibly being TRBD1 (6 bases). Germline V gives CDR1 SNHLY, CDR2 FYNNEI. This CDR3 contains 12 residues. V was clipped by 6 bases and J by 7 bases, with 10 bases between them. CDR3 amino acids: CASSRQANEQFF. The CDR3 DNA is TGTGCCAGCAGCCGACAGGCAAATGAGCAGTTCTTC.

The chain carries TRBV5-1 and TRBJ2-7, with D maybe TRBD1 (6 bases). V lost 3 bases and J 6 bases, leaving 13 bases between the germline ends. Germline V gives CDR1 SGHRS, CDR2 YFSETQ. The CDR3 consists of 13 residues. The CDR3 nucleotides are TGCGCCAGCAGCTCCACAGGGTCTACCGAGCAGTACTTC. As protein: CASSSTGSTEQYF.

This clone was detected a few times. This same CDR3 is encoded by further DNA sequences in the sample. The chain is built from TRBV7-6 and TRBJ2-3; D gene unclear. The CDR3 covers 12 residues. Trimming took off 5 bases at V and 2 bases at J, with 5 bases between the two ends. Germline V gene sequence: CDR1 SGHVS, CDR2 FNYEAQ. As DNA, the CDR3 is TGTGCCAGCAGCCCGTACACAGATACGCAGTATTTT. Encoded protein: CASSPYTDTQYF.

This clone has more than one count but fewer than ten. J is TRBJ1-2 and V is TRBV30, with D perhaps TRBD1 (5 bases). Germline-derived CDR1 and CDR2 are GTSNPN and SVGIG (reference sequence). The CDR3 sequence is 15 residues long. V lost 8 bases and J 1 base, leaving 20 bases between the germline ends. CDR3 bases: TGTGCCCGAACGAGAGGGACGGACGGTAACTATGGCTACACCTTC. Protein sequence: CARTRGTDGNYGYTF.

This clone showed up just a few times. J is TRBJ2-2 and V is TRBV5-6; D ambiguous. CDR3 length: 16 residues. From germline, CDR1 is SGHDT and CDR2 YYEEEE. With 0 bases removed from V and 0 bases from J, the gap between germline ends came to 9 bases. As DNA, the CDR3 is TGTGCCAGCAGCTTGGAAACCTACGCGAACACCGGGGAGCTGTTTTTT. Encoded protein: CASSLETYANTGELFF.

This clone was recorded once. The V and J genes are TRBV28 and TRBJ1-5; perhaps TRBD1 as D (6 bases). CDR1 MDHEN and CDR2 SYDVKM come from the germline V gene. The ends were cut back, 0 bases at V and 7 bases at J, with 10 bases in the middle. The CDR3 has 14 amino acids. CDR3: CASSLWGAGQPQHF. The CDR3 nucleotides are TGTGCCAGCAGTTTATGGGGGGCAGGCCAGCCCCAGCATTTT. The full variable domain, rest sourced from reference TRBV28 and TRBJ1-5, is DVKVTQSSRYLVKRTGEKVFLECVQDMDHENMFWYRQDPGLGLRLIYFSYDVKMKEKGDIPEGYSVSREKKERFSLILESASTNQTSMYLCASSLWGAGQPQHFGDGTRLSIL.

The chain carries TRBV29-1 and TRBJ2-3, with 9 bases identical to TRBD2. CDR1 is SQVTM and CDR2 is ANQGSEA in the germline V gene. After removal of 6 bases from V and 6 bases from J, the junction contained 13 bases not matched to a gene. This CDR3 is built from 15 residues. The CDR3 DNA reads TGCAGCGTGGGCCCTTTAGCGGGAGAGGTTGATACGCAGTATTTT. Translation: CSVGPLAGEVDTQYF.

The CDR3: CAWRDRKRTYEQYF. The CDR3 nucleotides are TGTGCCTGGAGAGACAGGAAAAGAACCTACGAGCAGTACTTC. The chain combines TRBV30 with TRBJ2-7, with D perhaps matching TRBD1 (6 bases). The CDR3 sequence is 14 residues long. The V gene lost 3 bases and the J gene lost 2 bases, with 14 bases spanning the gap. The V gene's germline CDR1 is GTSNPN and CDR2 SVGIG (reference sequence).

This clone has just one count. The chain recombines TRBV11-3 with TRBJ2-7, with TRBD2 as a possible D gene (7 bases). Per germline, CDR1 SGHNT and CDR2 YENEEA. The CDR3 length is 13 residues. V lost 5 bases and J 5 bases, leaving 13 bases between the germline ends. The CDR3 is CASSREGGDEQYF. CDR3 nucleotide sequence: TGTGCCAGCAGCCGAGAGGGGGGGGACGAGCAGTACTTC.

This chain connects TRBV5-6 to TRBJ2-2; TRBD2 aligns across 10 bases. The CDR3 totals 17 residues. Looked up from germline, CDR1 is SGHDT and CDR2 is YYEEEE. V was clipped by 0 bases and J by 5 bases; unmatched bases: 7. The CDR3 nucleotides are TGTGCCAGCAGCTTGGTACTAGCGGGGATCAAGACCGGGGAGCTGTTTTTT. This encodes CASSLVLAGIKTGELFF.